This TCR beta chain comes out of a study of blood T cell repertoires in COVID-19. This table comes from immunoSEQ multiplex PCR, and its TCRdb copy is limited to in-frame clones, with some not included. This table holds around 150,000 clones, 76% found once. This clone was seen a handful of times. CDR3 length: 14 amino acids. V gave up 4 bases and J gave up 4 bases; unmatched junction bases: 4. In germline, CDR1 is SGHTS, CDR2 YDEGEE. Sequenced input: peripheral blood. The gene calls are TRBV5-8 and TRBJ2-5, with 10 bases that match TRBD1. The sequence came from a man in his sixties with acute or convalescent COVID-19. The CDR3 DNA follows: TGTGCCAGCAGCCAAAGGACAGGGGGAGAGACCCAGTACTTC. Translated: CASSQRTGGETQYF.